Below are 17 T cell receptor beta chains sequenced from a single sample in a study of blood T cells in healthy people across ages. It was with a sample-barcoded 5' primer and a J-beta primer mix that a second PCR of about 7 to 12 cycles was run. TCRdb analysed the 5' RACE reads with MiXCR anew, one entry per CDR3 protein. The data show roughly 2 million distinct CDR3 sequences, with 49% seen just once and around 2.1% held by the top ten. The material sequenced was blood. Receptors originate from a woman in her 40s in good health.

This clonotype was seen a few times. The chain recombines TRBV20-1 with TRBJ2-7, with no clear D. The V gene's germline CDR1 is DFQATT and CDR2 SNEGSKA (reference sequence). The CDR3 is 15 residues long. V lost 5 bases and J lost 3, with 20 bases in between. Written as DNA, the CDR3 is TGCAGTGCTCCCGGCGTGGTGGTAGCAAGCTACGAGCAGTACTTC. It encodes CSAPGVVVASYEQYF.

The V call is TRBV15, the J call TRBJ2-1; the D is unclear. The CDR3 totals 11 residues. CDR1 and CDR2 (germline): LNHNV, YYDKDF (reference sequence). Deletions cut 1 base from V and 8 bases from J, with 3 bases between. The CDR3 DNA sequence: TGTGCCACCAGCAGAGTAGATGAGCAGTTCTTC. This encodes CATSRVDEQFF.

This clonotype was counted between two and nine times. The CDR3 is CASSLVPRTLTDTQYF. In DNA form, the CDR3 reads TGTGCCAGCAGCTTAGTGCCCAGGACCCTCACAGATACGCAGTATTTT. The rearrangement links TRBV7-2 to TRBJ2-3; D is undetermined. From germline, CDR1 is SGHTA and CDR2 FQGNSA. The V end lost 1 base, the J end lost 2 bases, and 13 bases lay between the germline ends. The CDR3 covers 16 residues.

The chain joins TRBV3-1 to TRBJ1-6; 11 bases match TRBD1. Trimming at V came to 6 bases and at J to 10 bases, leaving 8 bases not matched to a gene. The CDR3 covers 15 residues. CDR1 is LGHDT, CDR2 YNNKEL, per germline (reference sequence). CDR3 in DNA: TGTGCCAGCAGGGCGACCGGGACAGGGGGATCACCCCTCCACTTT. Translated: CASRATGTGGSPLHF.

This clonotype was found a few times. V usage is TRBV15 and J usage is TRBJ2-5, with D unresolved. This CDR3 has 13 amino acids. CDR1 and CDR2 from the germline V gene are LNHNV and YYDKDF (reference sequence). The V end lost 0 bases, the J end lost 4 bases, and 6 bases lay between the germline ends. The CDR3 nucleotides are TGTGCCACCAGCAGAGATACATCAGAGACCCAGTACTTC. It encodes CATSRDTSETQYF.

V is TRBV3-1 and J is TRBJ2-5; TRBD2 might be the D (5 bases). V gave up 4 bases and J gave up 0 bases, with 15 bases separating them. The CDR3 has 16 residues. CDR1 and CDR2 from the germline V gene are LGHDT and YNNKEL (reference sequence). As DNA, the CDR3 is TGTGCCAGCAGCCGTGCCCACACGGGGTACCAAGAGACCCAGTACTTC. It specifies CASSRAHTGYQETQYF.

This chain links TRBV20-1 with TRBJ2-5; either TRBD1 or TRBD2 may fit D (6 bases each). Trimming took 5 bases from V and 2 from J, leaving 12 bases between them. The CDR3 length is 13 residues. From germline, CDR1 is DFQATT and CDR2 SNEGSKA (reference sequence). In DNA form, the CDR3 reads TGCAGTGCTTTGGGGGGCGTACAAGAGACCCAGTACTTC. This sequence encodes CSALGGVQETQYF.

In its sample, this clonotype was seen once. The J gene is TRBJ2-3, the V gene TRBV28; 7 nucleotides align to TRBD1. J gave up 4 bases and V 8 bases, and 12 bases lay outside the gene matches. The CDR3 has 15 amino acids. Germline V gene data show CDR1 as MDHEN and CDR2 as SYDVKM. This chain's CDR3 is CASPAGTAASDTQYF. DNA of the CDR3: TGTGCCAGCCCCGCCGGGACAGCGGCCTCAGATACGCAGTATTTT.

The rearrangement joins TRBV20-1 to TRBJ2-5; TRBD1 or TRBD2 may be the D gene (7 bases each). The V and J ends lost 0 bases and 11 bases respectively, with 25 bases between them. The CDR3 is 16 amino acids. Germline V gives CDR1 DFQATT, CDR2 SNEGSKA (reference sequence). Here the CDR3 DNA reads TGCAGTGCTAGAGACCCCAGGGGGGGTTTAAAAGATGAGCAGTACTTC. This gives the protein CSARDPRGGLKDEQYF.

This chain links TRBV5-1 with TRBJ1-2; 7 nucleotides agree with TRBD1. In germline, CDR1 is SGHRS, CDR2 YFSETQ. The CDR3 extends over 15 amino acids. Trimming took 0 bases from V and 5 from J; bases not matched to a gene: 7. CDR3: CASSLDGQALYGYTF. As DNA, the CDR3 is TGCGCCAGCAGCTTGGACGGACAGGCCCTATATGGCTACACCTTC. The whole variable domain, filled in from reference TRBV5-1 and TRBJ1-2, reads KAGVTQTPRYLIKTRGQQVTLSCSPISGHRSVSWYQQTPGQGLQFLFEYFSETQRNKGNFPGRFSGRQFSNSRSEMNVSTLELGDSALYLCASSLDGQALYGYTFGSGTRLTVV.

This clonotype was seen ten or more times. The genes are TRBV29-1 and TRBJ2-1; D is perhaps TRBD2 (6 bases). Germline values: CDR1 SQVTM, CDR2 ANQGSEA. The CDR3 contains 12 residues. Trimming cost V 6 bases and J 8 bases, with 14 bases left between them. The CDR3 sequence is CSVADGSDEQFF. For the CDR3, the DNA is TGCAGCGTCGCGGACGGGAGCGATGAGCAGTTCTTC.

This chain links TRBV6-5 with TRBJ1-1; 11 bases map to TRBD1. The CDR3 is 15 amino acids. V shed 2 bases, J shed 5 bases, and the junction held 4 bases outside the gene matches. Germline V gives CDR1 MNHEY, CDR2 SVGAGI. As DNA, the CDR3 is TGTGCCAGCAGTTACGTGGGACAGGGGGTTACTGAAGCTTTCTTT. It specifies CASSYVGQGVTEAFF.

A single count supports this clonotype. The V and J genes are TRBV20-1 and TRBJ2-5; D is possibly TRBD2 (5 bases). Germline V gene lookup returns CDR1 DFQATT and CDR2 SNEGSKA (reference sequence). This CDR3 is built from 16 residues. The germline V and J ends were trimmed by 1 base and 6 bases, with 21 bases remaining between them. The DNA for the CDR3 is TGCAGTGCTAGAGGCCCCGATGCTACGGGAAGAAAGACCCAGTACTTC. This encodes CSARGPDATGRKTQYF.

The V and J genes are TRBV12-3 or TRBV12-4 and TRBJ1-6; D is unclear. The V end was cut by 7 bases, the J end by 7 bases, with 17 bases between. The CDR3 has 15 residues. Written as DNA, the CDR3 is TGTGCCAGCACAATTCAGGACGGCGTGAATTCACCCCTCCACTTT. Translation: CASTIQDGVNSPLHF.

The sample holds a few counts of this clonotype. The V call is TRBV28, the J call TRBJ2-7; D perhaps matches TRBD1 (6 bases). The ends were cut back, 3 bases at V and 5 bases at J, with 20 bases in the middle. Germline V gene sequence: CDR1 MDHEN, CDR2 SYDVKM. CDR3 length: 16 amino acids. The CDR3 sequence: CASSFPTGQRDHEQYF. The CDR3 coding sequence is TGTGCCAGCAGTTTCCCTACCGGACAGAGGGACCACGAGCAGTACTTC.

The DNA for the CDR3 is TGTGCCAGCAGCTTAAGGGGAGGGGGCGCTTCTACTGGGGCCAACGTCCTGACTTTC. Its protein is CASSLRGGGASTGANVLTF. The chain uses TRBV7-2 and TRBJ2-6; D is perhaps TRBD1 or TRBD2 (7 bases each). The CDR3 is made up of 19 amino acids. Germline assignment: CDR1 SGHTA and CDR2 FQGNSA. Trimming stripped 2 bases from V and 2 bases from J, with 19 bases between.

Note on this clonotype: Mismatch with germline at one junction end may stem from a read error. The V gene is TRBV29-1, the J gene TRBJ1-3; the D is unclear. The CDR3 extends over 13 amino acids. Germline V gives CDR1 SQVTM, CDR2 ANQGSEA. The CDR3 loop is CSVDTASGNTIYF. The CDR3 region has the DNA TGCAGCGTTGACACAGCCTCTGGAAACACCATATATTTC.